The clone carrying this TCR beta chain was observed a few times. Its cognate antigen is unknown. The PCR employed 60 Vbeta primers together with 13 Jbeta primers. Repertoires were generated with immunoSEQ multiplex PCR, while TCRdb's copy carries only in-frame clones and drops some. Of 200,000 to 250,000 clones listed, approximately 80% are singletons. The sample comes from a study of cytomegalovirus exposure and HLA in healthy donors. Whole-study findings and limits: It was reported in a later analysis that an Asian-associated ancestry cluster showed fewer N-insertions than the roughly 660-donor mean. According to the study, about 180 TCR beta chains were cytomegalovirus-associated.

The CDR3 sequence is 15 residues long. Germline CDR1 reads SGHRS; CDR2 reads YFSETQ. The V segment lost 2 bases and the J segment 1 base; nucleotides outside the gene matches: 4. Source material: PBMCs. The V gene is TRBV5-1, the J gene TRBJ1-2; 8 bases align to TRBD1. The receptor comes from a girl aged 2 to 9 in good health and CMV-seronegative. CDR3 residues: CASSFPGQDNYGYTF. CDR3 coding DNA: TGCGCCAGCAGCTTCCCGGGACAGGATAACTATGGCTACACCTTC.